In its sample, the clone carrying this T cell receptor (beta chain) was seen a few times. The data derive from a study of early T cells in non-severe SARS-CoV-2 infection. Individually, cDNA molecules had unique molecular identifiers attached to them. TCRdb used MiXCR to reprocess the 5' RACE reads, holding one entry per CDR3 protein. The sample contains 80,000 to 95,000 distinct CDR3 sequences, 14% to 15% of which appear only once. The ends were cut back, 0 bases at V and 4 bases at J, with 8 bases in the middle. Germline-derived CDR1 and CDR2 are SGHDT and YYEEEE. This CDR3 is built from 14 residues.

The TCR sequence derives from an adult who was a healthcare worker with PCR-confirmed SARS-CoV-2 infection or an uninfected control (not recorded which). Sample: whole blood. J is TRBJ1-3 and V is TRBV5-6, with D unclear. CDR3 bases: TGTGCCAGCAGCTTGGATGGAGCGGGAAACACCATATATTTT. This codes for CASSLDGAGNTIYF.